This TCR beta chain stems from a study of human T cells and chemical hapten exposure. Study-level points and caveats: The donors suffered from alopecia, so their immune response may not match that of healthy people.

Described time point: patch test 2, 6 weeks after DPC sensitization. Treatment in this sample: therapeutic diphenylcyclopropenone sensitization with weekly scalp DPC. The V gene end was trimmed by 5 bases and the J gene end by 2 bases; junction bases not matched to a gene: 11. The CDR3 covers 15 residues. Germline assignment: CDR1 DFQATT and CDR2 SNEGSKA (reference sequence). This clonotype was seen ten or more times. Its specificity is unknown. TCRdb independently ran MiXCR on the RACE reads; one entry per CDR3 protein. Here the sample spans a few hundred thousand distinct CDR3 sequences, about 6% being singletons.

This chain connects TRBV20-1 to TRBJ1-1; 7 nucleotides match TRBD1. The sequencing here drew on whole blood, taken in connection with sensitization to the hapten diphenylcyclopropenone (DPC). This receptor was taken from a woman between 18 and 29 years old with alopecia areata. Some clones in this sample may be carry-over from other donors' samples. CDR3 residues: CSASTGKAENTEAFF. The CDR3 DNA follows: TGCAGTGCTTCGACAGGGAAGGCAGAAAACACTGAAGCTTTCTTT.